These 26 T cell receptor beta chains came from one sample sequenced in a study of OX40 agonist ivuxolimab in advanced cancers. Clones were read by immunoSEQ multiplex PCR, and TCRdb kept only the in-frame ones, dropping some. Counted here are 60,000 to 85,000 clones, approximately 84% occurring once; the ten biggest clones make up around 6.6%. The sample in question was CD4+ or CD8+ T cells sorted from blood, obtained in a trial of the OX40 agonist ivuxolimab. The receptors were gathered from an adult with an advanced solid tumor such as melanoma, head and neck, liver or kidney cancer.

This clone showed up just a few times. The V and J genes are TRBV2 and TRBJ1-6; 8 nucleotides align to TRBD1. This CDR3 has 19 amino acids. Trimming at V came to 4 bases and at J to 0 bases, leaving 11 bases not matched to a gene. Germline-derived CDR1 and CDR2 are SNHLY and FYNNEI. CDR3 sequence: CASSVTRQGSSSYNSPLHF. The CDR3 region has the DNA TGTGCCAGCAGTGTCACCCGACAGGGGTCGAGCTCCTATAATTCACCCCTCCACTTT. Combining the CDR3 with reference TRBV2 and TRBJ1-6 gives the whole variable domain EPEVTQTPSHQVTQMGQEVILRCVPISNHLYFYWYRQILGQKVEFLVSFYNNEISEKSEIFDDQFSVERPDGSNFTLKIRSTKLEDSAMYFCASSVTRQGSSSYNSPLHFGNGTRLTVT.

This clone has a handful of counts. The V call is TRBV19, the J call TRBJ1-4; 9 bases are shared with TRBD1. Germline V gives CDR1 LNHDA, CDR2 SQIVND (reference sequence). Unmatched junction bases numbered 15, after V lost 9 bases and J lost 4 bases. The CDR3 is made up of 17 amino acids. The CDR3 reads CASRNTSQGAGNEKLFF. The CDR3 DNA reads TGTGCCAGCCGCAACACCTCACAGGGGGCTGGTAATGAAAAACTGTTTTTT.

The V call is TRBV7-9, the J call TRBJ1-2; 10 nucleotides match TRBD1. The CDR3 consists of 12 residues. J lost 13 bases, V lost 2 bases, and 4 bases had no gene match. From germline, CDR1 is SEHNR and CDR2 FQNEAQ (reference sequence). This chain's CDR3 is CASSLPGQGLTF. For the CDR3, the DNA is TGTGCCAGCAGCTTACCGGGACAGGGGCTCACCTTC.

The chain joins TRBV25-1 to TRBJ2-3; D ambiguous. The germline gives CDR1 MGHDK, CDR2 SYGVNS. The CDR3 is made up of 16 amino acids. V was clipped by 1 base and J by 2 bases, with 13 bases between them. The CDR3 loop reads CASSESLRVATDTQYF. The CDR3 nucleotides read TGTGCCAGCAGTGAATCCCTAAGAGTCGCCACAGATACGCAGTATTTT.

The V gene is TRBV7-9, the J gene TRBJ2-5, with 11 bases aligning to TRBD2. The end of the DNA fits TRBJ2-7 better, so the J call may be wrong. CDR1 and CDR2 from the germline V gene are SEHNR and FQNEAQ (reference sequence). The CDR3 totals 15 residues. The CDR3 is CASSSPGLAAYEQYF. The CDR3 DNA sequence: TGTGCCAGCAGCTCACCGGGACTAGCGGCTTACGAGCAGTACTTC.

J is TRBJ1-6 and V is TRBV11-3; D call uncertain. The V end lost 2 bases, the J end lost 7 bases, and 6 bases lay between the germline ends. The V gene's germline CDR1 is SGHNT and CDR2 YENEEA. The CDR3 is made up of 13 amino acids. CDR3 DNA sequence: TGTGCCAGCAGCTTACTGCTCAATTCACCCCTCCACTTT. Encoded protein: CASSLLLNSPLHF.

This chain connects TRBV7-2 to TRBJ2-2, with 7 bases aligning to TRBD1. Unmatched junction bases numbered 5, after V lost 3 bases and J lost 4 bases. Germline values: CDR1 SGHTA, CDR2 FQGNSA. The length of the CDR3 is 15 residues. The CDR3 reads CASSLRGQSTGELFF. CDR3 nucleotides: TGTGCCAGCAGCTTGAGGGGGCAGAGCACCGGGGAGCTGTTTTTT. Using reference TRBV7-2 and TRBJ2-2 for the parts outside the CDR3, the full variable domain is GAGVSQSPSNKVTEKGKDVELRCDPISGHTALYWYRQSLGQGLEFLIYFQGNSAPDKSGLPSDRFSAERTGGSVSTLTIQRTQQEDSAVYLCASSLRGQSTGELFFGEGSRLTVL.

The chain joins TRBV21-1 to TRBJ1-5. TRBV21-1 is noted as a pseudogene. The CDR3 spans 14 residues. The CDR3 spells CASSKPTVYQPQHF. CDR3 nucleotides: TGTGCCAGCAGCAAACCGACTGTTTATCAGCCCCAGCATTTT.

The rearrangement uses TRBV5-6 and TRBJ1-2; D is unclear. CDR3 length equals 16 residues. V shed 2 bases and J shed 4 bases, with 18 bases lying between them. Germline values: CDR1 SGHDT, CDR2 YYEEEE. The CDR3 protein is CASSLTPSATVYGYTF. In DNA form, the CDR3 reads TGTGCCAGCAGCTTAACTCCTTCAGCCACGGTCTATGGCTACACCTTC.

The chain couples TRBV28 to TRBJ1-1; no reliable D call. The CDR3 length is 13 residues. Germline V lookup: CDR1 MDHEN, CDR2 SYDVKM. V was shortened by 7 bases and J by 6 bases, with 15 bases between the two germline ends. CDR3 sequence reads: CASTPEGIAEAFF. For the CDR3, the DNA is TGTGCCAGCACCCCTGAGGGCATAGCTGAAGCTTTCTTT.

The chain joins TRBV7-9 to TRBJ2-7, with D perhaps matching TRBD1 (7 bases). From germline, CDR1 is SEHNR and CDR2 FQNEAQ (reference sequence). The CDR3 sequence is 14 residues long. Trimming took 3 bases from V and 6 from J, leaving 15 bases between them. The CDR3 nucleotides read TGTGCCAGCAGCTTTGTGACCCAGGGGGGCGAGCAGTACTTC. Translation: CASSFVTQGGEQYF. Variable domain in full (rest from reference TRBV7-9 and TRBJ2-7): DTGVSQNPRHKITKRGQNVTFRCDPISEHNRLYWYRQTLGQGPEFLTYFQNEAQLEKSRLLSDRFSAERPKGSFSTLEIQRTEQGDSAMYLCASSFVTQGGEQYFGPGTRLTVT.

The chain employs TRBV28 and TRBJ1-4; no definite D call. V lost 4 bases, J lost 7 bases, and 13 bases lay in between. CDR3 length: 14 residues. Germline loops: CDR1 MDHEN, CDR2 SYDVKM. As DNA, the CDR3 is TGTGCCAGCAGTTCGAATCCAGGACGTGAAAAACTGTTTTTT. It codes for CASSSNPGREKLFF.

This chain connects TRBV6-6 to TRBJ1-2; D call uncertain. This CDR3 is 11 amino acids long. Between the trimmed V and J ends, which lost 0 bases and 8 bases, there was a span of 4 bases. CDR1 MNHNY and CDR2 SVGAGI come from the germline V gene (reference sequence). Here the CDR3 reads CASSYSRGYTF. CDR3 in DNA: TGTGCCAGCAGTTACTCCCGAGGCTACACCTTC.

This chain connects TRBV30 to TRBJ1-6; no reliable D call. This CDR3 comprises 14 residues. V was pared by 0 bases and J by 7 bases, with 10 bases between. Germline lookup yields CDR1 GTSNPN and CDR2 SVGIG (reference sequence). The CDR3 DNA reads TGTGCCTGGAGTGTAGGAGGGCACAATTCACCCCTCCACTTT. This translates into CAWSVGGHNSPLHF.

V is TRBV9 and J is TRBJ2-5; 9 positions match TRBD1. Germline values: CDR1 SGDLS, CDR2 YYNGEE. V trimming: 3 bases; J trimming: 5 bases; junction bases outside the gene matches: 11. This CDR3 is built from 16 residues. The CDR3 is CASSDTGTGPMETQYF. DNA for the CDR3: TGTGCCAGCAGCGATACTGGGACAGGGCCGATGGAGACCCAGTACTTC.

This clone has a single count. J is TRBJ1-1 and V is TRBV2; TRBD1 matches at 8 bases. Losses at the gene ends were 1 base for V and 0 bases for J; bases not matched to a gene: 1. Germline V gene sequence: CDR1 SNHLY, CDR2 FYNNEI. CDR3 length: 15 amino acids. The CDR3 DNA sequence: TGTGCCAGCAGTGAAGTGGGACAGGTGAACACTGAAGCTTTCTTT. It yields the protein CASSEVGQVNTEAFF.

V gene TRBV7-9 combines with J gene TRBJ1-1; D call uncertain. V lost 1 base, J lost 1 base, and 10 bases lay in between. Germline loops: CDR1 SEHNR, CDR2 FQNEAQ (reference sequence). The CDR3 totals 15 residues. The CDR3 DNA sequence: TGTGCCAGCAGCTTAGATGGCAACCGGAACACTGAAGCTTTCTTT. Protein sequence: CASSLDGNRNTEAFF.

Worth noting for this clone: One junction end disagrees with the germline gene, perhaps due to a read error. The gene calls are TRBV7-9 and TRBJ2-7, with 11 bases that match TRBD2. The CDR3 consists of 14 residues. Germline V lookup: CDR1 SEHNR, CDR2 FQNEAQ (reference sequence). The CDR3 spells CASSLAGGTYEQYF. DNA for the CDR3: TGTGCCAGCAGCCTAGCGGGGGGCACCTACGAGCAGTACTTC.

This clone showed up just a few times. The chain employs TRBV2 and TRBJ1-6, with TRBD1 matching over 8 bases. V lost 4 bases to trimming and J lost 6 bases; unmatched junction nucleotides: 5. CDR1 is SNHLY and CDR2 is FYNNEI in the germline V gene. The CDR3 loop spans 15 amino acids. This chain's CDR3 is CASSARTGSNSPLHF. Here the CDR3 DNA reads TGTGCCAGCAGTGCCCGGACAGGGAGTAATTCACCCCTCCACTTT.

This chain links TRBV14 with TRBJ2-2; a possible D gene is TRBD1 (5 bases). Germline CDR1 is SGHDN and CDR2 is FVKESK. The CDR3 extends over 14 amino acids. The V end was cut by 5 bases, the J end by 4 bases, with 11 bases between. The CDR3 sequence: CASSLRQRTGELFF. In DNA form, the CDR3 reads TGTGCCAGCAGCTTGCGACAGCGCACCGGGGAGCTGTTTTTT.

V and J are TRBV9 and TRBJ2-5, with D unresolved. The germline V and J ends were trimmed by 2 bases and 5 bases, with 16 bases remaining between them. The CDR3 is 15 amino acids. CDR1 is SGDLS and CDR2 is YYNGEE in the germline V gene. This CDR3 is CASSVNKILGETQYF. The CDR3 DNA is TGTGCCAGCAGCGTTAACAAAATCCTGGGGGAGACCCAGTACTTC. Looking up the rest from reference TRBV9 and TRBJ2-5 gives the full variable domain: DSGVTQTPKHLITATGQRVTLRCSPRSGDLSVYWYQQSLDQGLQFLIQYYNGEERAKGNILERFSAQQFPDLHSELNLSSLELGDSALYFCASSVNKILGETQYFGPGTRLLVL.

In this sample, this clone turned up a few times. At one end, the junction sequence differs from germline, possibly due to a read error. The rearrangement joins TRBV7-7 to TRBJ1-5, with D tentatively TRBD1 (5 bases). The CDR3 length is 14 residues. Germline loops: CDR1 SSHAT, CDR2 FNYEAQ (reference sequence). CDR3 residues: CASSRQFRGQPQHF. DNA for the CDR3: TGTGCTAGCAGCCGACAGTTCCGGGGTCAGCCCCAGCATTTT.

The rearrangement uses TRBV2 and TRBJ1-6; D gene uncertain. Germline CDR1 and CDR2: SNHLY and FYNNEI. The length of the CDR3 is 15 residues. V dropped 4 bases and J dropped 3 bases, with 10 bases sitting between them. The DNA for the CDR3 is TGTGCCAGCAGTGGGCAGGTCCTCTATAATTCACCCCTCCACTTT. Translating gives CASSGQVLYNSPLHF.

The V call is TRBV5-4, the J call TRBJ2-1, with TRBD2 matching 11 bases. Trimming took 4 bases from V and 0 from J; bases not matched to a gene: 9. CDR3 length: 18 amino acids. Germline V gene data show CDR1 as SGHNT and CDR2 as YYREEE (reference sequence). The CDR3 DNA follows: TGTGCCAGCAGCCCGATCCGGACTAGCGGGTCCTCCTACAATGAGCAGTTCTTC. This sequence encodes CASSPIRTSGSSYNEQFF.

CDR3 region: CASSRRMIIGGAAYEQYF. CDR3 bases: TGTGCCAGCAGCCGGCGAATGATTATAGGGGGCGCAGCCTACGAGCAGTACTTC. The chain has TRBV5-5 and TRBJ2-7; 7 nucleotides agree with TRBD1. The CDR3 length is 18 residues. After removal of 4 bases from V and 2 bases from J, the junction contained 18 bases not matched to a gene. Germline loops: CDR1 SGHKS, CDR2 YYEKEE (reference sequence).

CDR3 DNA: TGTGCCAGCAGCTTAGATCAATTGCAAGGGGGTAGCACAGATACGCAGTATTTT. This sequence encodes CASSLDQLQGGSTDTQYF. The chain combines TRBV11-2 with TRBJ2-3; tentative D call: TRBD1 (6 bases). Germline V CDR1 and CDR2: SGHAT, FQNNGV. The CDR3 is 18 residues long. Trimming took 0 bases from V and 0 from J, leaving 16 bases between them.